The TCR beta chain under discussion was sequenced for a study of blood T cells in healthy people across ages. Broader study findings: The diversity estimates, figures obtained from one million T cells, were considered underestimates. Expanded clonotype changes were possibly confounded by unknown donor CMV status.

V was pared by 7 bases and J by 6 bases, with 11 bases of the junction left unmatched. The CDR3 has 13 amino acids. Germline V CDR1 and CDR2: SQVTM, ANQGSEA. On this clonotype itself: Its antigen is not identified.

A sample-barcoded 5' primer and a J-beta primer mix were used in a second PCR of about 7 to 12 cycles. Tagging of each cDNA molecule was performed by a template-switch adaptor with 12 random nucleotides. TCRdb re-derived calls from the 5' RACE reads in MiXCR, one entry per CDR3 protein. The data show over a million distinct CDR3 sequences, with about 43% seen just once and roughly 7.9% held by the top ten. The gene calls are TRBV29-1 and TRBJ1-2; the match to TRBD1 covers 7 bases. The sample was blood. This receptor was obtained from a woman younger than 30 in good health. For the CDR3, the DNA is TGCAGCGGCGGCGTGGACAGGTTTGATGGCTACACCTTC. As protein: CSGGVDRFDGYTF.